This passage covers 7 T cell receptor beta chains from one sample sequenced in a study of tumor-infiltrating lymphocytes in primary liver carcinoma. Unsorted whole blood supplied the blood RNA, and germline DNA was isolated too. The template, 450 to 650 ng total RNA, yielded TCR beta cDNA made with a constant-region primer. Three-round nested multiplex PCR performed with slightly modified ARM-PCR produced the TCR beta libraries. Researchers ran the first two PCR rounds for roughly 11 cycles each with TRBV1-TRBV30 forward primers and a C-beta reverse primer. Via MiXCR, TCRdb re-called the multiplex PCR reads, giving one row per CDR3 protein. This table has approximately 330,000 distinct CDR3 sequences, around 60% appearing once. The source material was peripheral blood. The receptors were gathered from a man between 35 and 55 years old with primary liver carcinoma and hepatitis B virus infection.

The CDR3 DNA is TGTGCCAGCCGGGGGGTGGACGGGGATACGCAGCATTTT. Translated: CASRGVDGDTQHF. The chain uses TRBV7-8 and TRBJ2-3; perhaps TRBD1 as D (5 bases). The DNA end is more similar to TRBJ1-5, so the J call may be wrong. Germline CDR1 is SGHVS and CDR2 is FQNEAQ. CDR3 length: 13 residues.

V gene TRBV5-4 combines with J gene TRBJ2-6, with 9 bases lining up with TRBD1. Germline values: CDR1 SGHNT, CDR2 YYREEE (reference sequence). The CDR3 spans 17 residues. Trimming at V came to 6 bases and at J to 6 bases, leaving 13 bases not matched to a gene. Here the CDR3 DNA reads TGTGCCAGCACTAGGGTTGGGGACAGGGTAGTGGCCAACGTCCTGACTTTC. This sequence encodes CASTRVGDRVVANVLTF. Using reference TRBV5-4 and TRBJ2-6 for the parts outside the CDR3, the full variable domain is ETGVTQSPTHLIKTRGQQVTLRCSSQSGHNTVSWYQQALGQGPQFIFQYYREEENGRGNFPPRFSGLQFPNYSSELNVNALELDDSALYLCASTRVGDRVVANVLTFGAGSRLTVL.

Note on this clonotype: Given a much more abundant clone one base away, this may be a read error. V and J are TRBV30 and TRBJ2-2; the match to TRBD2 covers 9 bases. The CDR3 sequence is 13 residues long. CDR1 is GTSNPN, CDR2 SVGIG, per germline (reference sequence). CDR3 sequence reads: CAWRTSVAGEPFF. CDR3 sequence (DNA): TGTGCCTGGCGGACTAGCGTGGCGGGGGAGCCGTTTTTT.

The chain combines TRBV6-5 with TRBJ2-7; the D is unclear. The germline V gene encodes CDR1 MNHEY and CDR2 SVGAGI. The ends were cut back, 0 bases at V and 2 bases at J, with 14 bases in the middle. The CDR3 runs 16 residues. CDR3 region: CASSYSTFVGPYEQYF. CDR3 DNA: TGTGCCAGCAGTTACTCGACGTTCGTAGGGCCCTACGAGCAGTACTTC.

Ten or more counts support this clonotype. The gene calls are TRBV6-6 and TRBJ1-1; TRBD1 is a possible D gene (5 bases). The CDR3 loop spans 13 amino acids. CDR1 MNHNY and CDR2 SVGAGI come from the germline V gene (reference sequence). Trimming removed 5 bases from V and 6 bases from J, with 13 bases in between. The CDR3 nucleotides are TGTGCCAGCAGTCGGGACCTCGGATCTGAAGCTTTCTTT. Translated, it gives CASSRDLGSEAFF.

Of note for this clonotype: A clone one base away is much larger, so this may be a read error. The chain carries TRBV6-1 and TRBJ2-7; D possibly corresponds to TRBD1 (5 bases). With 4 bases removed from V and 0 bases from J, the gap between germline ends came to 16 bases. The CDR3 sequence is 16 residues long. CDR1 MNHNS and CDR2 SASEGT come from the germline V gene. This chain's CDR3 is CASSVRAGGSSYEQYF. CDR3 bases: TGTGCCAGCAGTGTCAGGGCTGGCGGTAGCTCCTACGAGCAGTACTTC.

This clonotype was counted ten times or more. V usage is TRBV29-1 and J usage is TRBJ2-5; D gene unclear. V was clipped by 4 bases and J by 1 base, with 7 bases between them. This CDR3 is 12 amino acids long. Per germline, CDR1 SQVTM and CDR2 ANQGSEA. In nucleotides, the CDR3 is TGCAGCGTTGGGGCTAGCCAAGAGACCCAGTACTTC. This codes for CSVGASQETQYF.